The 29 T cell receptor beta chains in this list originate from one sample, sequenced in a study of Ad26.COV2.S vaccination and SARS-CoV-2 variants. Sequenced by immunoSEQ multiplex PCR; TCRdb stores in-frame clones only, minus some. The repertoire has hundreds of thousands of clones, 89% of them found once; the top ten carry around 1.4%. Treatment specified: roughly 19 received Ad26.COV2.S at low or high dose, single or two shots; five or six received placebo; per-sample allocation not given. Specimens were obtained on day 63 following the first vaccine or placebo injection. The source material was peripheral blood, sampled in a trial of Ad26.COV2.S vaccine versus placebo. These receptors came from a person between 18 and 60 years old who received the Ad26.COV2.S COVID-19 vaccine or a placebo.

The rearrangement links TRBV11-3 to TRBJ1-1; 10 nucleotides line up with TRBD1. The CDR3 loop spans 14 amino acids. Germline trimming cut 3 bases from V and 4 bases from J; bases unmatched to any gene: 2. CDR1 SGHNT and CDR2 YENEEA come from the germline V gene. The CDR3 reads CASSFGTGATEAFF. The CDR3 DNA sequence: TGTGCCAGCAGCTTCGGGACAGGGGCCACTGAAGCTTTCTTT.

This sequence joins TRBV27 and TRBJ2-5, with D uncertain. This CDR3 region has 12 residues. Trimming shortened V by 8 bases and J by 1 base, and 8 bases separated the two germline ends. Germline-derived CDR1 and CDR2 are MNHEY and SMNVEV (reference sequence). The CDR3, as DNA: TGTGCCAGCGGTAACATCCAAGAGACCCAGTACTTC. It yields the protein CASGNIQETQYF.

Note on this clone: A read error may account for a junction end that differs from germline. The chain combines TRBV2 with TRBJ2-1; TRBD2 aligns across 16 bases. Germline lookup yields CDR1 SNHLY and CDR2 FYNNEI. This CDR3 comprises 14 residues. The CDR3: CASSFSGTSGGALF. The CDR3, as DNA: TGTGCCAGCAGTTTTTCCGGGACTAGCGGGGGGGCACTCTTC. Full variable domain (rest looked up from reference TRBV2 and TRBJ2-1): EPEVTQTPSHQVTQMGQEVILRCVPISNHLYFYWYRQILGQKVEFLVSFYNNEISEKSEIFDDQFSVERPDGSNFTLKIRSTKLEDSAMYFCASSFSGTSGGALFGPGTRLTVL.

The rearrangement joins TRBV2 to TRBJ1-4; D perhaps matches TRBD1 (6 bases). The CDR3 consists of 13 residues. The germline gives CDR1 SNHLY, CDR2 FYNNEI. V gave up 11 bases and J gave up 7 bases, with 17 bases separating them. The CDR3 DNA reads as TGTGCCGAGGGGGACACCTTGGGTGAAAAACTGTTTTTT. Its protein is CAEGDTLGEKLFF.

The chain uses TRBV10-3 and TRBJ2-5; TRBD2 aligns across 9 bases. CDR1 and CDR2 from the germline V gene are ENHRY and SYGVKD. CDR3 length: 16 amino acids. J gave up 4 bases and V 3 bases, and 9 bases lay outside the gene matches. CDR3 protein: CAISDRLLAGLETQYF. DNA for the CDR3: TGTGCCATCAGTGACCGGTTGCTAGCGGGACTAGAGACCCAGTACTTC.

This clone was observed a single time. The chain employs TRBV25-1 and TRBJ2-2; no definite D call. V was pared by 1 base and J by 0 bases, with 9 bases between. The CDR3 length is 16 residues. Germline values: CDR1 MGHDK, CDR2 SYGVNS. Here the CDR3 DNA reads TGTGCCAGCAGTGAATTCGGAGCCTCGAACACCGGGGAGCTGTTTTTT. Translating it yields CASSEFGASNTGELFF.

Comment on this clone: The sample carries other DNA sequences with the same CDR3. V and J are TRBV7-3 and TRBJ2-5, with 11 positions matching TRBD2. The trim removed 5 bases at V and 1 base at J, leaving 0 bases unmatched. Germline CDR1 reads SGHTA; CDR2 reads FQGTGA. This CDR3 has 14 amino acids. CDR3 coding DNA: TGTGCCAGCAGCCTAGCGGGGGGCCAAGAGACCCAGTACTTC. This sequence encodes CASSLAGGQETQYF.

This clone was detected only once. The sample has other DNA sequences that encode this CDR3 too. The chain links TRBV18 to TRBJ1-5; no definite D call. Trimming left V 3 bases short and J 7 bases short, with 10 bases between. Germline loops: CDR1 KGHSH, CDR2 LQKENI. This CDR3 contains 13 residues. The CDR3 spells CASSPFGGQPQHF. CDR3 bases: TGTGCCAGCTCACCCTTTGGTGGGCAGCCCCAGCATTTT.

The rearrangement joins TRBV9 to TRBJ2-3; 9 nucleotides line up with TRBD2. CDR3 length equals 15 residues. CDR1 is SGDLS and CDR2 is YYNGEE in the germline V gene. J was trimmed by 4 bases and V by 3 bases; bases with no gene match: 6. CDR3 nucleotide sequence: TGTGCCAGCAGCGCTAGCGGGATGAGTCCAGATACGCAGTATTTT. This translates into CASSASGMSPDTQYF.

The chain links TRBV6-5 to TRBJ2-7, with TRBD1 matching 10 bases. The ends lost 10 bases at V and 1 base at J; junction bases unmatched: 7. Germline V gene sequence: CDR1 MNHEY, CDR2 SVGAGI. CDR3 length equals 14 residues. The chain's CDR3 is CATTLGQGSYEQYF. The CDR3 nucleotides read TGTGCCACCACCCTGGGACAGGGGTCCTACGAGCAGTACTTC.

The CDR3 loop reads CASSLGVNPNEQFF. For the CDR3, the DNA is TGCGCCAGCAGCTTGGGGGTTAATCCCAATGAGCAGTTCTTC. V usage is TRBV5-1 and J usage is TRBJ2-1, with D unresolved. V lost 0 bases and J lost 6, with 10 bases in between. The CDR3 runs 14 residues. In germline, CDR1 is SGHRS, CDR2 YFSETQ.

The chain couples TRBV5-1 to TRBJ1-6; maybe TRBD1 (5 bases). Trimming stripped 0 bases from V and 10 bases from J, with 17 bases between. The CDR3 consists of 16 residues. CDR1 is SGHRS, CDR2 YFSETQ, per germline. The CDR3 DNA sequence: TGCGCCAGCAGCTTGGCCATCGGGCAGGGTTGGTCACCCCTCCACTTT. This sequence encodes CASSLAIGQGWSPLHF.

The chain employs TRBV7-3 and TRBJ2-2; 8 bases map to TRBD1. This CDR3 is built from 13 residues. CDR1 is SGHTA, CDR2 FQGTGA, per germline. V was pared by 6 bases and J by 7 bases, with 4 bases of the junction left unmatched. CDR3 sequence reads: CASSQQGVGELFF. The CDR3 coding sequence is TGTGCCAGCAGTCAACAGGGGGTCGGGGAGCTGTTTTTT. The full variable domain, its missing parts supplied by reference TRBV7-3 and TRBJ2-2, is GAGVSQTPSNKVTEKGKYVELRCDPISGHTALYWYRQSLGQGPEFLIYFQGTGAADDSGLPNDRFFAVRPEGSVSTLKIQRTERGDSAVYLCASSQQGVGELFFGEGSRLTVL.

This clone was counted a single time. The rearrangement links TRBV7-2 to TRBJ2-5, with a possible D match to TRBD1 (6 bases). CDR3 size: 13 residues. Germline-derived CDR1 and CDR2 are SGHTA and FQGNSA. Deletions cut 4 bases from V and 4 bases from J, with 10 bases between. CDR3 nucleotides: TGTGCCAGCAGCTCCCCCAGGGGAGAGACCCAGTACTTC. Translated, it gives CASSSPRGETQYF. The whole variable domain, remainder taken from reference TRBV7-2 and TRBJ2-5, is GAGVSQSPSNKVTEKGKDVELRCDPISGHTALYWYRQSLGQGLEFLIYFQGNSAPDKSGLPSDRFSAERTGGSVSTLTIQRTQQEDSAVYLCASSSPRGETQYFGPGTRLLVL.

The chain has TRBV6-2 or TRBV6-3 and TRBJ1-1; D may be TRBD1 (5 bases). CDR1 and CDR2 (germline): MNHEY, SVGEGT. V was trimmed by 6 bases and J by 0 bases, leaving 17 bases between them. There are 16 residues in the CDR3. The CDR3 sequence is CASSLRGPPMNTEAFF. In nucleotides, the CDR3 is TGTGCCAGCAGCCTACGGGGACCACCGATGAACACTGAAGCTTTCTTT.

The chain couples TRBV18 to TRBJ1-1, with D perhaps TRBD1 (5 bases). V was clipped by 4 bases and J by 3 bases, with 12 bases between them. The CDR3 is made up of 14 amino acids. The V gene's germline CDR1 is KGHSH and CDR2 LQKENI. CDR3 DNA sequence: TGTGCCAGCTCACAGGGACTCATGGACACTGAAGCTTTCTTT. Its protein product is CASSQGLMDTEAFF. The variable domain in full, completed from reference TRBV18 and TRBJ1-1, reads NAGVMQNPRHLVRRRGQEARLRCSPMKGHSHVYWYRQLPEEGLKFMVYLQKENIIDESGMPKERFSAEFPKEGPSILRIQQVVRGDSAAYFCASSQGLMDTEAFFGQGTRLTVV.

In its sample, this clone was seen a few times. This chain connects TRBV18 to TRBJ2-7; TRBD1 agrees at 7 bases. J gave up 3 bases and V 4 bases, and 12 bases lay outside the gene matches. Germline values: CDR1 KGHSH, CDR2 LQKENI. This CDR3 has 16 amino acids. The CDR3 DNA is TGTGCCAGCTCACAGAGCCTCCAGGGGGTTCTCTACGAGCAGTACTTC. Translated: CASSQSLQGVLYEQYF. Full variable domain (outside the CDR3, taken from reference TRBV18 and TRBJ2-7): NAGVMQNPRHLVRRRGQEARLRCSPMKGHSHVYWYRQLPEEGLKFMVYLQKENIIDESGMPKERFSAEFPKEGPSILRIQQVVRGDSAAYFCASSQSLQGVLYEQYFGPGTRLTVT.

This chain joins TRBV7-2 and TRBJ2-7; 10 bases align to TRBD1. The CDR3 spans 14 residues. With 4 bases clipped from V and 6 bases from J, the junction kept 6 bases outside the gene matches. Germline-derived CDR1 and CDR2 are SGHTA and FQGNSA. The CDR3 is CASSYDRGRGEQYF. Here the CDR3 DNA reads TGTGCCAGCAGCTATGACAGGGGGCGAGGCGAGCAGTACTTC. Using reference TRBV7-2 and TRBJ2-7 for the parts outside the CDR3, the full variable domain is GAGVSQSPSNKVTEKGKDVELRCDPISGHTALYWYRQSLGQGLEFLIYFQGNSAPDKSGLPSDRFSAERTGGSVSTLTIQRTQQEDSAVYLCASSYDRGRGEQYFGPGTRLTVT.

The chain is built from TRBV19 and TRBJ1-5; 10 bases agree with TRBD1. This CDR3 is built from 16 residues. Germline-derived CDR1 and CDR2 are LNHDA and SQIVND (reference sequence). J gave up 4 bases and V 7 bases, and 10 bases lay outside the gene matches. CDR3 in DNA: TGTGCCAGTACCCGATGGGACAGGGGAAGTAATCAGCCCCAGCATTTT. Its protein is CASTRWDRGSNQPQHF.

The V call is TRBV11-2, the J call TRBJ2-3; 7 bases fit TRBD2. Germline CDR1 and CDR2: SGHAT and FQNNGV. The CDR3 is made up of 15 amino acids. J lost 5 bases, V lost 4 bases, and 9 bases had no gene match. CDR3 in amino acids: CASSSQGTTLDTQYF. In DNA, the CDR3 is TGTGCCAGCAGCTCCCAAGGGACTACACTAGATACGCAGTATTTT.

V is TRBV7-9 and J is TRBJ1-5, with 8 bases fitting TRBD1. This CDR3 comprises 14 residues. Germline loops: CDR1 SEHNR, CDR2 FQNEAQ (reference sequence). Losses at the gene ends were 5 bases for V and 8 bases for J; bases not matched to a gene: 8. The CDR3 loop is CASSPGQGSEPQHF. The CDR3 DNA sequence: TGTGCCAGCAGCCCCGGACAGGGATCGGAGCCCCAGCATTTT.

The rearrangement links TRBV18 to TRBJ2-2; TRBD1 matches at 10 bases. CDR3 length: 16 amino acids. With V trimmed by 3 bases and J by 2 bases, 3 bases remained unmatched. Germline CDR1 reads KGHSH; CDR2 reads LQKENI. The chain's CDR3 is CASSPGTGDNTGELFF. CDR3 coding DNA: TGTGCCAGCTCACCTGGGACAGGGGACAACACCGGGGAGCTGTTTTTT.

The CDR3 loop reads CASSPGGSNEQFF. CDR3 coding DNA: TGCGCCAGCAGTCCGGGCGGGAGCAATGAGCAGTTCTTC. The chain recombines TRBV5-1 with TRBJ2-1; 7 bases are shared with TRBD2. The CDR3 loop spans 13 amino acids. CDR1 and CDR2 (germline): SGHRS, YFSETQ. J was trimmed by 6 bases and V by 5 bases; bases with no gene match: 5.

This clone showed up just once. The CDR3 here is CASSPQGYNEQFF. Here the CDR3 DNA reads TGTGCCAGCAGTCCCCAGGGGTACAATGAGCAGTTCTTC. The chain is built from TRBV7-2 and TRBJ2-1, with a possible D match to TRBD1 (6 bases). Germline-derived CDR1 and CDR2 are SGHTA and FQGNSA. This CDR3 is 13 amino acids long. V lost 6 bases, J lost 4 bases, and 10 bases lay in between.

This clone came up once. The rearrangement links TRBV6-5 to TRBJ1-6; TRBD1 is a possible D gene (5 bases). Germline V gene lookup returns CDR1 MNHEY and CDR2 SVGAGI. V lost 4 bases to trimming and J lost 9 bases, with 16 bases between them. The CDR3 runs to 15 residues. CDR3: CASSSTTGRGSPLHF. The CDR3 DNA reads TGTGCCAGCAGTTCAACTACAGGTCGAGGTTCACCCCTCCACTTT.

The chain carries TRBV3-1 (or the pseudogene TRBV3-2) and TRBJ2-3, with 8 positions matching TRBD2. The CDR3 has 15 amino acids. V gave up 4 bases and J gave up 1 base; unmatched junction bases: 4. Germline V lookup: CDR1 LGHDT, CDR2 YNNKEL (reference sequence). CDR3 bases: TGTGCCAGCAGCCGAGCGGGGGCGGGCACAGATACGCAGTATTTT. Protein sequence: CASSRAGAGTDTQYF.

The gene calls are TRBV2 and TRBJ2-5; D gene uncertain. The ends were cut back, 4 bases at V and 0 bases at J, with 6 bases in the middle. This CDR3 comprises 13 residues. From germline, CDR1 is SNHLY and CDR2 FYNNEI. This CDR3 is CASSVRYQETQYF. CDR3 nucleotides: TGTGCCAGCAGTGTGCGGTACCAAGAGACCCAGTACTTC. Looking up the rest from reference TRBV2 and TRBJ2-5 gives the full variable domain: EPEVTQTPSHQVTQMGQEVILRCVPISNHLYFYWYRQILGQKVEFLVSFYNNEISEKSEIFDDQFSVERPDGSNFTLKIRSTKLEDSAMYFCASSVRYQETQYFGPGTRLLVL.

Concerning this clone: One junction end does not reproduce the germline sequence, and a read error may be involved. The chain uses TRBV30 and TRBJ1-2, with 7 bases lining up with TRBD1. The CDR3 totals 13 residues. Germline assignment: CDR1 GTSNPN and CDR2 SVGIG (reference sequence). DNA for the CDR3: TGTGCCTGGAGTCCGACACAAAGGACAGGAAAATCCTTC. This encodes CAWSPTQRTGKSF.

On this clone itself: Other DNA variants within this sample encode the same CDR3. This chain joins TRBV6-1 and TRBJ1-2; TRBD1 is a possible D gene (5 bases). The CDR3 has 13 amino acids. The germline gives CDR1 MNHNS, CDR2 SASEGT. Trimming took off 1 base at V and 4 bases at J, with 7 bases between the two ends. CDR3 DNA sequence: TGTGCCAGCAGTGAAGGGGGGACCTATGGCTACACCTTC. Protein sequence: CASSEGGTYGYTF.